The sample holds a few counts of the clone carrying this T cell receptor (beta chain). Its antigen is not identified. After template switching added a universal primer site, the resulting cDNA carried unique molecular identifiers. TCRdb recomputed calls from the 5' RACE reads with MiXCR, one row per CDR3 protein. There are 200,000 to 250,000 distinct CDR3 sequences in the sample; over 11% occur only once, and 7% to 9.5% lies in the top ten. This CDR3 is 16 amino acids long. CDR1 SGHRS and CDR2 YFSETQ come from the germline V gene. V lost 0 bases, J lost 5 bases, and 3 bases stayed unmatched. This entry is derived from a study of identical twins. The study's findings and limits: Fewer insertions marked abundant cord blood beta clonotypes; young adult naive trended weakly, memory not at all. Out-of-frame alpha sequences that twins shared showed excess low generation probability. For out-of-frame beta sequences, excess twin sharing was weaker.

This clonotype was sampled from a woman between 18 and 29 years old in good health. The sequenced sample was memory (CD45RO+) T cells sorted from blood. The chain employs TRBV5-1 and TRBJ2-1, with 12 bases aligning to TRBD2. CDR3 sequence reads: CASSLVTSGGNNEQFF. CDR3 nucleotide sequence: TGCGCCAGCAGCTTGGTTACTAGCGGGGGGAACAATGAGCAGTTCTTC.